These 14 T cell receptor beta chains were all obtained from the same sample, sequenced in a study of siplizumab effects on memory and regulatory T cells. TCRdb keeps only in-frame clones here, not all; method: immunoSEQ multiplex PCR. The sample has some 100,000 clones, 92% seen once. Sequences were obtained from Tregs sorted from blood. The receptors were gathered from a human donor in good health.

The rearrangement uses TRBV19 and TRBJ2-5, with 9 bases identical to TRBD1. Germline V gene lookup returns CDR1 LNHDA and CDR2 SQIVND (reference sequence). After removal of 3 bases from V and 2 bases from J, the junction contained 10 bases not matched to a gene. The CDR3 length is 17 residues. Here the CDR3 DNA reads TGTGCCAGTAGTATCGCCGGACAGGGGAGAGGACAAGAGACCCAGTACTTC. Translated: CASSIAGQGRGQETQYF. The whole variable domain, remainder taken from reference TRBV19 and TRBJ2-5, is DGGITQSPKYLFRKEGQNVTLSCEQNLNHDAMYWYRQDPGQGLRLIYYSQIVNDFQKGDIAEGYSVSREKKESFPLTVTSAQKNPTAFYLCASSIAGQGRGQETQYFGPGTRLLVL.

This rearrangement joins TRBV7-2 to TRBJ2-7; no clear D gene. V was pared by 0 bases and J by 0 bases, with 12 bases between. The CDR3 is 16 residues long. Germline CDR1 and CDR2: SGHTA and FQGNSA. The CDR3 loop reads CASSLASTASSYEQYF. The CDR3, as DNA: TGTGCCAGCAGCTTAGCCTCCACGGCGAGCTCCTACGAGCAGTACTTC. Combining the CDR3 with reference TRBV7-2 and TRBJ2-7 gives the whole variable domain GAGVSQSPSNKVTEKGKDVELRCDPISGHTALYWYRQSLGQGLEFLIYFQGNSAPDKSGLPSDRFSAERTGGSVSTLTIQRTQQEDSAVYLCASSLASTASSYEQYFGPGTRLTVT.

The chain has TRBV19 and TRBJ2-1; unclear D gene. The CDR3 has 12 residues. Germline V CDR1 and CDR2: LNHDA, SQIVND (reference sequence). Trimming shortened V by 4 bases and J by 9 bases, and 10 bases separated the two germline ends. CDR3 nucleotide sequence: TGTGCCAGTAGTACCGACTCCGGTGAGCAGTTCTTC. This sequence encodes CASSTDSGEQFF. Full variable domain (missing parts from reference TRBV19 and TRBJ2-1): DGGITQSPKYLFRKEGQNVTLSCEQNLNHDAMYWYRQDPGQGLRLIYYSQIVNDFQKGDIAEGYSVSREKKESFPLTVTSAQKNPTAFYLCASSTDSGEQFFGPGTRLTVL.

The J gene is TRBJ1-4, the V gene TRBV5-1; 8 positions agree with TRBD1. Germline V CDR1 and CDR2: SGHRS, YFSETQ. With 0 bases clipped from V and 4 bases from J, the junction kept 5 bases outside the gene matches. CDR3 length: 16 amino acids. The DNA for the CDR3 is TGCGCCAGCAGCTTGGGGCGGACAGGGCTTAATGAAAAACTGTTTTTT. Its translation is CASSLGRTGLNEKLFF.

The rearrangement uses TRBV30 and TRBJ1-2; no clear D. The V end lost 6 bases, the J end lost 4 bases, and 15 bases lay between the germline ends. Germline-derived CDR1 and CDR2 are GTSNPN and SVGIG (reference sequence). The CDR3 spans 13 residues. The CDR3 loop reads CACWTTSGYGYTF. CDR3 in DNA: TGTGCCTGTTGGACGACCTCGGGCTATGGCTACACCTTC.

The rearrangement uses TRBV28 and TRBJ2-1, with a possible D match to TRBD1 (6 bases). The CDR3 is made up of 13 amino acids. Trimming took off 6 bases at V and 7 bases at J, with 13 bases between the two ends. Germline CDR1 and CDR2: MDHEN and SYDVKM. CDR3 coding DNA: TGTGCCAGCAGGAGACAGGACAAAAATGAGCAGTTCTTC. Protein sequence: CASRRQDKNEQFF.

In its sample, this clone was seen once. The rearrangement uses TRBV7-8 and TRBJ2-1; 13 bases agree with TRBD2. V shed 4 bases, J shed 7 bases, and the junction held 4 bases outside the gene matches. Looked up from germline, CDR1 is SGHVS and CDR2 is FQNEAQ. CDR3 size: 15 residues. CDR3 loop: CASSSGTSGINEQFF. In DNA, the CDR3 is TGTGCCAGCAGCTCCGGGACTAGCGGGATTAATGAGCAGTTCTTC.

The chain is built from TRBV5-6 and TRBJ1-2, with D hard to call. This CDR3 spans 13 amino acids. Per germline, CDR1 SGHDT and CDR2 YYEEEE. V lost 0 bases to trimming and J lost 7 bases, with 10 bases between them. CDR3 sequence (DNA): TGTGCCAGCAGCTTGGTCCAAGTTCGTGGCTACACCTTC. The encoded protein is CASSLVQVRGYTF.

This chain links TRBV5-4 with TRBJ2-5, with D tentatively TRBD1 or TRBD2 (5 bases each). Germline V gene data show CDR1 as SGHNT and CDR2 as YYREEE (reference sequence). Trimming took 2 bases from V and 5 from J, leaving 16 bases between them. The CDR3 has 15 amino acids. CDR3 DNA sequence: TGTGCCAGCAGCTTAACCTCCGGGGCCACCGAGACCCAGTACTTC. As protein: CASSLTSGATETQYF.

V is TRBV7-9 and J is TRBJ1-2; TRBD1 is a possible D gene (6 bases). The ends were cut back, 2 bases at V and 5 bases at J, with 18 bases in the middle. Germline V lookup: CDR1 SEHNR, CDR2 FQNEAQ (reference sequence). The CDR3 runs 16 residues. This chain's CDR3 is CASSLSGTFDSYGYTF. The CDR3 region has the DNA TGTGCCAGCAGCTTAAGCGGGACATTCGATTCGTATGGCTACACCTTC.

V usage is TRBV2 and J usage is TRBJ2-1, with D possibly being TRBD2 (5 bases). Trimming pared 8 bases from V and 4 bases from J, leaving 12 bases between. The CDR3 length is 13 residues. Germline CDR1 SNHLY, CDR2 FYNNEI. CDR3 nucleotide sequence: TGTGCCAGCCAACTAGATCAGTACAATGAGCAGTTCTTC. This encodes CASQLDQYNEQFF. Drawing the rest from reference TRBV2 and TRBJ2-1, the complete variable domain is EPEVTQTPSHQVTQMGQEVILRCVPISNHLYFYWYRQILGQKVEFLVSFYNNEISEKSEIFDDQFSVERPDGSNFTLKIRSTKLEDSAMYFCASQLDQYNEQFFGPGTRLTVL.

The chain has TRBV19 and TRBJ2-1; TRBD2 aligns across 9 bases. Germline V gene lookup returns CDR1 LNHDA and CDR2 SQIVND (reference sequence). J gave up 1 base and V 7 bases, and 23 bases lay outside the gene matches. CDR3 length: 21 amino acids. The CDR3 here is CASTPAAGRALAGESYNEQFF. In DNA form, the CDR3 reads TGTGCCAGTACCCCCGCCGCAGGTAGGGCCTTAGCGGGAGAGTCCTACAATGAGCAGTTCTTC.

V and J are TRBV29-1 and TRBJ1-2, with D possibly TRBD1 on 5 matching bases. The V end lost 7 bases, the J end lost 0 bases, and 12 bases lay between the germline ends. This CDR3 has 13 amino acids. The germline gives CDR1 SQVTM, CDR2 ANQGSEA. CDR3 nucleotide sequence: TGCAGCGCCCCAACAGGACCTAACTATGGCTACACCTTC. Its protein is CSAPTGPNYGYTF.

The chain is built from TRBV2 and TRBJ2-3; 9 bases fit TRBD2. The J segment lost 2 bases and the V segment lost 7 bases, leaving 4 bases of the junction unmatched. CDR3 length equals 14 residues. Germline V CDR1 and CDR2: SNHLY, FYNNEI. This CDR3 reads CASNLAGPTDTQYF. The CDR3 coding sequence is TGTGCCAGCAACCTAGCGGGACCCACAGATACGCAGTATTTT.